This entry lists 15 T cell receptor beta chains sequenced from one sample in a study of shared clonotypes between healthy human individuals. Profiled with immunoSEQ multiplex PCR; TCRdb holds only in-frame clones, not every one. The table has hundreds of thousands of clones, roughly 98% seen once. Naive CD8 cells lacked CD45RO and underwent positive selection for CCR7, leaving out terminally differentiated effector memory CD45RA+ cells. The sample comprised naive CD8+ T cells sorted from blood. The receptors were gathered from a man aged 25-40 years in good health.

The rearrangement links TRBV7-9 to TRBJ2-7; no firm D call. The CDR3 sequence is 12 residues long. Trimming removed 5 bases at V and 2 bases at J, with 7 bases between. Germline V CDR1 and CDR2: SEHNR, FQNEAQ (reference sequence). CDR3 DNA: TGTGCCAGCAGCCCAAAGCCCTACGAGCAGTACTTC. It is translated as CASSPKPYEQYF.

The chain links TRBV13 to TRBJ2-6, with D possibly TRBD2 on 5 matching bases. This CDR3 has 16 amino acids. Trimming cost V 5 bases and J 2 bases, with 13 bases left between them. Germline-derived CDR1 and CDR2 are PRHDT and FYEKMQ (reference sequence). This CDR3 is CASSEGSPPGANVLTF. CDR3 sequence (DNA): TGTGCCAGCAGCGAGGGTTCCCCCCCTGGGGCCAACGTCCTGACTTTC.

This chain joins TRBV10-3 and TRBJ2-3, with 11 nucleotides matching TRBD2. Germline values: CDR1 ENHRY, CDR2 SYGVKD. J lost 4 bases, V lost 6 bases, and 15 bases had no gene match. This CDR3 region has 18 residues. CDR3 loop: CAISGPELAGAPPDTQYF. CDR3 DNA: TGTGCCATCAGCGGTCCCGAACTAGCGGGAGCTCCCCCAGATACGCAGTATTTT.

This rearrangement joins TRBV4-1 to TRBJ1-1, with D hard to call. With 3 bases removed from V and 1 base from J, the gap between germline ends came to 9 bases. This CDR3 comprises 14 residues. Germline CDR1 is MGHRA and CDR2 is YSYEKL. The CDR3 here is CASSHRQSNTEAFF. The CDR3 coding sequence is TGCGCCAGCAGCCACAGGCAGTCGAACACTGAAGCTTTCTTT.

V and J are TRBV10-3 and TRBJ2-7, with D tentatively TRBD1 or TRBD2 (5 bases each). This CDR3 comprises 14 residues. Looked up from germline, CDR1 is ENHRY and CDR2 is SYGVKD. V dropped 2 bases and J dropped 0 bases, with 8 bases sitting between them. The DNA of the CDR3 is TGTGCCATCAGTGAGATGGGGGTCTCCTACGAGCAGTACTTC. Translated: CAISEMGVSYEQYF.

The CDR3 loop is CASSQGRQTSHEQYF. The DNA of the CDR3 is TGTGCCAGCAGCCAAGGTCGGCAGACTAGCCACGAGCAGTACTTC. The chain carries TRBV4-2 and TRBJ2-7, with 7 bases identical to TRBD2. The CDR3 is made up of 15 amino acids. Unmatched junction bases numbered 8, after V lost 1 base and J lost 5 bases. The germline V gene has CDR1 LGHNA and CDR2 YNFKEQ.

The chain employs TRBV4-3 and TRBJ2-7; 10 positions agree with TRBD1. J gave up 1 base and V 3 bases, and 6 bases lay outside the gene matches. From germline, CDR1 is LGHNA and CDR2 YSLEER. This CDR3 contains 16 residues. As DNA, the CDR3 is TGCGCCAGCAGCCAGGGGACAGGGGCGCCATCCTACGAGCAGTACTTC. Protein sequence: CASSQGTGAPSYEQYF.

This clone was seen a single time. The gene calls are TRBV29-1 and TRBJ2-3, with 10 bases that match TRBD2. Per germline, CDR1 SQVTM and CDR2 ANQGSEA. With V trimmed by 7 bases and J by 4 bases, 2 bases remained unmatched. This CDR3 has 12 residues. The CDR3 sequence is CSGTSGPDTQYF. The CDR3 DNA reads as TGCAGCGGGACTAGCGGCCCAGATACGCAGTATTTT.

For the CDR3, the DNA is TGCAGCGTTCTATACAGTCCCGGGGAGCTGTTTTTT. This gives the protein CSVLYSPGELFF. The rearrangement links TRBV29-1 to TRBJ2-2; D is undetermined. The CDR3 totals 12 residues. CDR1 is SQVTM, CDR2 ANQGSEA, per germline. V shed 5 bases and J shed 6 bases, with 10 bases lying between them.

This clone was seen once. The J gene is TRBJ2-7, the V gene TRBV5-6; D is possibly TRBD1 (6 bases). This CDR3 region has 14 residues. Per the germline V gene, CDR1 is SGHDT and CDR2 is YYEEEE. Trimming took 4 bases from V and 1 from J, leaving 12 bases between them. The DNA of the CDR3 is TGTGCCAGCAGCGCGAGGACAGTATCCTACGAGCAGTACTTC. It codes for CASSARTVSYEQYF.

The V call is TRBV6-5, the J call TRBJ1-5; no firm D call. Germline V CDR1 and CDR2: MNHEY, SVGAGI. V lost 6 bases, J lost 5 bases, and 17 bases lay in between. The CDR3 has 15 residues. The CDR3, as DNA: TGTGCCAGCAGCGAGGGTGGGGTTGTGGATCAGCCCCAGCATTTT. Its translation is CASSEGGVVDQPQHF.

The rearrangement uses TRBV6-4 and TRBJ1-5, with D unclear. Germline V CDR1 and CDR2: MRHNA, SNTAGT. This CDR3 is built from 14 residues. V dropped 6 bases and J dropped 7 bases, with 16 bases sitting between them. Here the CDR3 reads CASSARPGDQPQHF. CDR3 DNA: TGTGCCAGCAGCGCCCGGCCGGGCGACCAGCCCCAGCATTTT.

The V and J genes are TRBV7-9 and TRBJ2-3, with TRBD2 identical over 7 bases. CDR3 length equals 18 residues. Germline V gene data show CDR1 as SEHNR and CDR2 as FQNEAQ (reference sequence). The V and J ends lost 6 bases and 0 bases, in that order; junction bases with no gene match: 15. The DNA for the CDR3 is TGTGCCAGCAGTGGGGTACCGGTTAGCGGGTATAGCACAGATACGCAGTATTTT. Translated, it gives CASSGVPVSGYSTDTQYF.

This clone was observed a single time. V gene TRBV5-6 combines with J gene TRBJ2-2, with D uncertain. The CDR3 has 15 amino acids. The germline gives CDR1 SGHDT, CDR2 YYEEEE. Trimming shortened V by 5 bases and J by 6 bases, and 17 bases separated the two germline ends. This chain's CDR3 is CASSLVTPRPGELFF. The CDR3 DNA reads TGTGCCAGCAGTCTCGTCACACCAAGGCCCGGGGAGCTGTTTTTT.

The chain has TRBV25-1 and TRBJ2-2; TRBD2 matches at 16 bases. This CDR3 is 18 amino acids long. V shed 6 bases, J shed 4 bases, and the junction held 8 bases outside the gene matches. Germline V CDR1 and CDR2: MGHDK, SYGVNS. CDR3 sequence reads: CASSSGTSGRASTGELFF. CDR3 in DNA: TGTGCCAGCAGCTCCGGGACTAGCGGGAGGGCGAGCACCGGGGAGCTGTTTTTT. The full variable domain, with the rest looked up from reference TRBV25-1 and TRBJ2-2, is EADIYQTPRYLVIGTGKKITLECSQTMGHDKMYWYQQDPGMELHLIHYSYGVNSTEKGDLSSESTVSRIRTEHFPLTLESARPSHTSQYLCASSSGTSGRASTGELFFGEGSRLTVL.